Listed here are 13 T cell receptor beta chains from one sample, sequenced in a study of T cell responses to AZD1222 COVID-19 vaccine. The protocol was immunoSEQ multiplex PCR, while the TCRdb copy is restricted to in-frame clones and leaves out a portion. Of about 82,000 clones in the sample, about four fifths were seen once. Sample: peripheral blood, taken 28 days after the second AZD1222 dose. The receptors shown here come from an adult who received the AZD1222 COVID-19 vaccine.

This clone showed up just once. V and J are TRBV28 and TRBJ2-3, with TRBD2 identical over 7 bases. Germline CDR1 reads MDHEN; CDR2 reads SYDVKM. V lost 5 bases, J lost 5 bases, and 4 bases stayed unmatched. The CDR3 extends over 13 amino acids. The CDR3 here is CASSVSGEDTQYF. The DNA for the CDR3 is TGTGCCAGCAGTGTGAGCGGGGAAGATACGCAGTATTTT.

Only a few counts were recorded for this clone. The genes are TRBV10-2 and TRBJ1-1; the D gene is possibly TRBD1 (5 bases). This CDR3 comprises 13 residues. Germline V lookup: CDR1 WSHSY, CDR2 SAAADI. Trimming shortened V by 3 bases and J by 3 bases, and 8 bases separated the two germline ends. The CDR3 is CASSERGYTEAFF. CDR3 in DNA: TGCGCCAGCAGTGAACGGGGCTACACTGAAGCTTTCTTT.

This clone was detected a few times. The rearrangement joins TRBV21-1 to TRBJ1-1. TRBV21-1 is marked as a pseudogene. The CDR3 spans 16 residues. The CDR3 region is CAALWWAGASNTEAFF. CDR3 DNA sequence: TGCGCTGCCCTTTGGTGGGCAGGAGCATCGAACACTGAAGCTTTCTTT.

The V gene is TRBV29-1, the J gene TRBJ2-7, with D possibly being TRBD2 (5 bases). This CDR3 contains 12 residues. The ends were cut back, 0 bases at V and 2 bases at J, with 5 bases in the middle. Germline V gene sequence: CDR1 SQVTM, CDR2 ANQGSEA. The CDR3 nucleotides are TGCAGCGTTGAAGACGGGGCCTACGAGCAGTACTTC. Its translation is CSVEDGAYEQYF.

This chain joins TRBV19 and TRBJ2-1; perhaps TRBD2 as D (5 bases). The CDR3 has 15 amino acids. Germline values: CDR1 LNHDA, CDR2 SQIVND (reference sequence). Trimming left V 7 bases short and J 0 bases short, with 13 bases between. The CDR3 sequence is CASTQADLSYNEQFF. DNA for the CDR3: TGTGCCAGTACCCAAGCGGATCTCTCCTACAATGAGCAGTTCTTC.

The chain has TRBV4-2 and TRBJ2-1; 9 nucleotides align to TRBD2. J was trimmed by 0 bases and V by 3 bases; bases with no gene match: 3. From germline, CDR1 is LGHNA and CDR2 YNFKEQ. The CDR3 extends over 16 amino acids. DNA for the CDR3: TGTGCCAGCAGCCAGTATAGCGGGAGCTCCTACAATGAGCAGTTCTTC. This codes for CASSQYSGSSYNEQFF.

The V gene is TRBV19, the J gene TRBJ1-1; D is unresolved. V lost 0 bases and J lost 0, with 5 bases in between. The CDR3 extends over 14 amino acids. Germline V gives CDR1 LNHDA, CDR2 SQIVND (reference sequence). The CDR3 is CASSIDAVNTEAFF. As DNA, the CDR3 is TGTGCCAGTAGTATAGACGCGGTGAACACTGAAGCTTTCTTT.

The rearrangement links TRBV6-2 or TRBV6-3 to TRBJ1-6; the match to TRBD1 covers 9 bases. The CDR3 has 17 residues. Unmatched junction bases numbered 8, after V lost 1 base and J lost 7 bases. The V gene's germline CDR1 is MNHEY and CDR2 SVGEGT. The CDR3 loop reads CASSYLTGTGHNSPLHF. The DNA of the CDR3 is TGTGCCAGCAGTTACTTGACCGGGACAGGGCACAATTCACCCCTCCACTTT.

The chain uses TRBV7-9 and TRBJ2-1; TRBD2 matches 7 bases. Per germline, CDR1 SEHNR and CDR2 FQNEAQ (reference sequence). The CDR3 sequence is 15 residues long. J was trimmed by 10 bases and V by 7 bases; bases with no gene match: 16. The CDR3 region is CASTIGEGGPIEQFF. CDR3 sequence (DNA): TGTGCCAGCACCATAGGGGAGGGTGGCCCAATCGAGCAGTTCTTC.

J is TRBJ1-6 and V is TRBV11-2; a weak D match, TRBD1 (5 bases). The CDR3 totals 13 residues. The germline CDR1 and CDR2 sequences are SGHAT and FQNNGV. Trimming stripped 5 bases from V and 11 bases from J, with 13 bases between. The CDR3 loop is CASSPDQGTPLHF. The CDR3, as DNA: TGTGCCAGCAGCCCAGACCAGGGTACACCCCTCCACTTT.

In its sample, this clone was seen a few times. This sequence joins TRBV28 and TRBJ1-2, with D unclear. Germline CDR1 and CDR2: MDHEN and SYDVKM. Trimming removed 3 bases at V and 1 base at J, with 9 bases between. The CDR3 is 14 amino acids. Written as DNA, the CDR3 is TGTGCCAGCAGTTTCCGTAAAGATAACTATGGCTACACCTTC. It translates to CASSFRKDNYGYTF.

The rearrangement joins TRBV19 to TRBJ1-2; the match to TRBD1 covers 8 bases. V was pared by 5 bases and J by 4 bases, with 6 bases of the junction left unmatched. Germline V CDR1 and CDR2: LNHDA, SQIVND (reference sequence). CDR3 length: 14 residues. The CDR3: CASSPPTGVYGYTF. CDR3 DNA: TGTGCCAGTAGTCCCCCGACAGGGGTCTATGGCTACACCTTC.

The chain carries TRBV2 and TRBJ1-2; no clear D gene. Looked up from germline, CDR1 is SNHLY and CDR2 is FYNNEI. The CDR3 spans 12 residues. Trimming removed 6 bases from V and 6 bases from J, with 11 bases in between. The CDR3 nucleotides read TGTGCCAGCAGGACGGGGTTGGATGGCTACACCTTC. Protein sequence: CASRTGLDGYTF.